This T cell receptor (beta chain) was sequenced in a study of human T cells and chemical hapten exposure. Overall study results and limits: Because all patients had alopecia, their immune responses might differ from healthy ones. TCRs above 1 in 1000 frequency stayed constant with DPC sensitization.

In germline, CDR1 is DFQATT, CDR2 SNEGSKA (reference sequence). V lost 4 bases to trimming and J lost 0 bases; unmatched junction nucleotides: 7. The CDR3 covers 15 residues. This clonotype was seen a handful of times. No antigen is known for it. Specified time point: patch test 2, 6 weeks after DPC sensitization. Treatment reported: therapeutic diphenylcyclopropenone sensitization with weekly scalp DPC. Using its own MiXCR run on the RACE reads, TCRdb lists one record per CDR3 protein. The sample has 330,000 or so distinct CDR3 sequences; 6% to 7% are singletons. The sample consisted of whole blood, taken in connection with sensitization to the hapten diphenylcyclopropenone (DPC). The chain couples TRBV20-1 to TRBJ2-3; 7 bases line up with TRBD2. The receptor comes from a woman between 18 and 29 years old with alopecia areata. Some clones in this sample may be carry-over from other donors' samples. The CDR3 spells CSANPGTTSTDTQYF. In nucleotides, the CDR3 is TGCAGTGCTAACCCCGGGACTACTAGCACAGATACGCAGTATTTT.